The 17 T cell receptor beta chains in this list originate from one sample, sequenced in a study of metastatic and nonmetastatic thyroid tumors. With MiXCR, TCRdb reprocessed the PCR reads. The sample yields about 39,000 clones, approximately 19% seen once. Not a single patient had been given any form of treatment at any point before undergoing thyroid surgery. Sequenced sample: blood. These receptors came from a female donor with papillary thyroid cancer or a benign thyroid nodule (not recorded which). Some clones in this sample may be carry-over from other donors' samples.

The sample holds many counts of this clone. The V gene is TRBV6-1, the J gene TRBJ2-3; a weak D match, TRBD2 (5 bases). This CDR3 is built from 14 residues. The germline gives CDR1 MNHNS, CDR2 SASEGT. Trimming took 5 bases from V and 2 from J, leaving 11 bases between them. The CDR3 protein is CASSLSGITDTQYF. The CDR3 coding sequence is TGTGCCAGCAGTCTCAGCGGTATCACAGATACGCAGTATTTT.

The chain carries TRBV20-1 and TRBJ1-1; D uncertain. This CDR3 comprises 12 residues. The V gene's germline CDR1 is DFQATT and CDR2 SNEGSKA (reference sequence). V was pared by 3 bases and J by 7 bases, with 12 bases between. In nucleotides, the CDR3 is TGCAGTGCTAGCCAAATCGGTGGTGAAGCTTTCTTT. Protein product: CSASQIGGEAFF.

Only a few counts were recorded for this clone. V gene TRBV20-1 combines with J gene TRBJ2-5, with 16 positions matching TRBD2. V lost 6 bases and J lost 2; bases outside the gene matches: 18. Germline V gene lookup returns CDR1 DFQATT and CDR2 SNEGSKA (reference sequence). The CDR3 length is 20 residues. The CDR3 here is CSAPPLGLAGGEGLQETQYF. The CDR3 DNA follows: TGCAGTGCGCCTCCGCTGGGACTAGCGGGAGGGGAGGGCCTTCAAGAGACCCAGTACTTC.

This clone was found many times. A read error may produce the germline difference seen at one junction end. The V call is TRBV4-1, the J call TRBJ1-2; 7 bases are a match to TRBD1. Germline V CDR1 and CDR2: MGHRA, YSYEKL. The CDR3 is 17 residues long. The DNA for the CDR3 is TGCGCTAGCAGCCAAGATCGAGGGGGCGGTCGGCCCTATGGCTACACCTTC. It yields the protein CASSQDRGGGRPYGYTF.

This clone was detected a few times. The rearrangement uses TRBV6-1 and TRBJ2-2; 7 bases agree with TRBD1. This CDR3 has 13 amino acids. The J segment lost 5 bases and the V segment lost 11 bases, leaving 8 bases of the junction unmatched. CDR1 MNHNS and CDR2 SASEGT come from the germline V gene. Here the CDR3 DNA reads TGTGCCGTACAGGGGACCTTAACCGGGGAGCTGTTTTTT. Amino acids: CAVQGTLTGELFF.

This clone occurred a few times. This rearrangement joins TRBV5-6 to TRBJ1-3; D gene unclear. CDR3 length: 15 residues. V was cut by 0 bases and J by 3 bases, with 10 bases left in between. Per germline, CDR1 SGHDT and CDR2 YYEEEE. DNA of the CDR3: TGTGCCAGCAGCTTGGTTCGAACAGATGGAAACACCATATATTTT. It encodes CASSLVRTDGNTIYF.

This clone was detected many times. The chain combines TRBV28 with TRBJ2-1, with TRBD2 as a possible D gene (6 bases). Deletions cut 7 bases from V and 2 bases from J, with 24 bases between. This CDR3 contains 18 residues. Germline loops: CDR1 MDHEN, CDR2 SYDVKM. CDR3 in amino acids: CASMDEGFGTRAYNEQFF. Here the CDR3 DNA reads TGTGCCAGCATGGACGAGGGGTTCGGGACTCGGGCCTACAATGAGCAGTTCTTC.

This clone was found many times. V gene TRBV28 combines with J gene TRBJ1-3; possibly TRBD1 for D (6 bases). V was clipped by 6 bases and J by 4 bases, with 13 bases between them. Germline CDR1 reads MDHEN; CDR2 reads SYDVKM. This CDR3 is 14 amino acids long. CDR3 residues: CASSEQGFGNTIYF. The CDR3 bases are TGTGCCAGCAGCGAACAGGGATTCGGAAACACCATATATTTT.

On this clone itself: The junction differs from germline at one of its ends, possibly a read error. The V gene is TRBV19, the J gene TRBJ2-1, with D tentatively TRBD1 (5 bases). The CDR3 spans 13 residues. Germline V gives CDR1 LNHDA, CDR2 SQIVND (reference sequence). The CDR3 region is CASSRGPINEQFF. The CDR3 DNA follows: TGTGCCAGTTCAAGGGGCCCTATTAATGAACAGTTCTTC.

There are many counts of this clone. The chain employs TRBV4-2 and TRBJ2-1; no clear D. V lost 4 bases, J lost 5 bases, and 18 bases lay in between. Germline V gene sequence: CDR1 LGHNA, CDR2 YNFKEQ. This CDR3 contains 16 residues. In nucleotides, the CDR3 is TGTGCCAGCAGCCGTGGCGCGCGGCAAGAAAACAATGAGCAGTTCTTC. Residues: CASSRGARQENNEQFF.

Ten or more counts support this clone. The chain is built from TRBV20-1 and TRBJ2-7, with TRBD1 as a possible D gene (6 bases). The CDR3 is made up of 15 amino acids. V was shortened by 0 bases and J by 9 bases, with 21 bases between the two germline ends. Germline V gene lookup returns CDR1 DFQATT and CDR2 SNEGSKA (reference sequence). CDR3 bases: TGCAGTGCTAGAGATCCCGGACAGCAACGGGGAGTGCAGTACTTC. As protein: CSARDPGQQRGVQYF.

This clone has at least ten counts. The chain combines TRBV4-2 with TRBJ2-1; a possible D gene is TRBD2 (6 bases). The germline gives CDR1 LGHNA, CDR2 YNFKEQ. Trimming pared 2 bases from V and 3 bases from J, leaving 11 bases between. CDR3 length: 15 amino acids. The CDR3 is CASSQRLGDYNEQFF. The CDR3 coding sequence is TGTGCCAGCAGCCAAAGACTAGGGGACTACAATGAGCAGTTCTTC.

The chain employs TRBV20-1 and TRBJ2-3; tentative D call: TRBD1 (6 bases). The CDR3 is 12 amino acids. The germline gives CDR1 DFQATT, CDR2 SNEGSKA (reference sequence). V was shortened by 5 bases and J by 5 bases, with 11 bases between the two germline ends. CDR3 in DNA: TGCAGTGCTCCTCAGGGGATAGATACGCAGTATTTT. This codes for CSAPQGIDTQYF.

The sample holds many counts of this clone. The rearrangement uses TRBV6-6 and TRBJ2-3, with D possibly being TRBD2 (6 bases). The V end lost 2 bases, the J end lost 8 bases, and 17 bases lay between the germline ends. The CDR3 consists of 15 residues. In germline, CDR1 is MNHNY, CDR2 SVGAGI (reference sequence). In DNA form, the CDR3 reads TGTGCCAGCAGTTACACCCAAACGGGGGAGGTTACGCAGTATTTT. This sequence encodes CASSYTQTGEVTQYF.

The rearrangement links TRBV28 to TRBJ1-2; a weak D match, TRBD1 (6 bases). The CDR3 extends over 13 amino acids. Trimming removed 5 bases from V and 5 bases from J, with 12 bases in between. From germline, CDR1 is MDHEN and CDR2 SYDVKM. CDR3 loop: CASSASGEYGYTF. CDR3 DNA: TGTGCCAGCAGTGCCTCAGGGGAGTATGGCTACACCTTC.

At least ten counts were recorded for this clone. The chain uses TRBV11-3 and TRBJ2-1; no definite D call. The CDR3 has 14 amino acids. Trimming cost V 5 bases and J 4 bases, with 12 bases left between them. Germline lookup yields CDR1 SGHNT and CDR2 YENEEA. The CDR3 sequence is CASSLGGVYNEQFF. The CDR3 bases are TGTGCCAGCAGCCTAGGTGGGGTTTACAATGAGCAGTTCTTC. Together with reference TRBV11-3 and TRBJ2-1, the CDR3 gives the full variable domain: EAGVVQSPRYKIIEKKQPVAFWCNPISGHNTLYWYLQNLGQGPELLIRYENEEAVDDSQLPKDRFSAERLKGVDSTLKIQPAELGDSAVYLCASSLGGVYNEQFFGPGTRLTVL.

This clone was picked up many times. The chain is built from TRBV18 and TRBJ1-3; D not resolved. V lost 3 bases and J lost 0, with 12 bases in between. Germline-derived CDR1 and CDR2 are KGHSH and LQKENI. The CDR3 has 16 residues. CDR3 sequence reads: CASSPYLQSSGNTIYF. In nucleotides, the CDR3 is TGTGCCAGCTCACCTTATTTACAGAGCTCTGGAAACACCATATATTTT. Together with reference TRBV18 and TRBJ1-3, the CDR3 gives the full variable domain: NAGVMQNPRHLVRRRGQEARLRCSPMKGHSHVYWYRQLPEEGLKFMVYLQKENIIDESGMPKERFSAEFPKEGPSILRIQQVVRGDSAAYFCASSPYLQSSGNTIYFGEGSWLTVV.